This T cell receptor (beta chain) was identified in a study of Graves' ophthalmopathy and Graves' hyperthyroidism. The overall study: Stable hyperthyroid donors showed no ophthalmopathy during 18 months follow-up.

This clonotype was picked up a small number of times. Newly diagnosed hyperthyroidism donors, aged 18 to 65, duration under 2 months. The study excluded patients with other autoimmune diseases, uncontrolled infections, pregnancy or lactation. The CDR3 sequence is 15 residues long. Losses at the gene ends were 3 bases for V and 4 bases for J; bases not matched to a gene: 4. The germline gives CDR1 MGHDK, CDR2 SYGVNS. The study amplified TCR beta CDR3 regions using RNA transcripts. After a first-round RT-PCR with HTBI primers, a second-round multiplex PCR was run. TCRdb reprocessed the multiplex PCR reads via MiXCR and lists one record per CDR3 protein. The data show 900,000 to 1,200,000 distinct CDR3 sequences, about 38% seen once.

The clonotype was recovered from an adult man with Graves' hyperthyroidism. This rearrangement joins TRBV25-1 to TRBJ1-4, with 8 nucleotides matching TRBD1. Sequenced: peripheral blood or thyroid tissue (not recorded which). The CDR3 DNA reads TGTGCCAGCAGTGACTCGGACAGGGATAATGAAAAACTGTTTTTT. The encoded protein is CASSDSDRDNEKLFF. Using reference TRBV25-1 and TRBJ1-4 for the parts outside the CDR3, the full variable domain is EADIYQTPRYLVIGTGKKITLECSQTMGHDKMYWYQQDPGMELHLIHYSYGVNSTEKGDLSSESTVSRIRTEHFPLTLESARPSHTSQYLCASSDSDRDNEKLFFGSGTQLSVL.